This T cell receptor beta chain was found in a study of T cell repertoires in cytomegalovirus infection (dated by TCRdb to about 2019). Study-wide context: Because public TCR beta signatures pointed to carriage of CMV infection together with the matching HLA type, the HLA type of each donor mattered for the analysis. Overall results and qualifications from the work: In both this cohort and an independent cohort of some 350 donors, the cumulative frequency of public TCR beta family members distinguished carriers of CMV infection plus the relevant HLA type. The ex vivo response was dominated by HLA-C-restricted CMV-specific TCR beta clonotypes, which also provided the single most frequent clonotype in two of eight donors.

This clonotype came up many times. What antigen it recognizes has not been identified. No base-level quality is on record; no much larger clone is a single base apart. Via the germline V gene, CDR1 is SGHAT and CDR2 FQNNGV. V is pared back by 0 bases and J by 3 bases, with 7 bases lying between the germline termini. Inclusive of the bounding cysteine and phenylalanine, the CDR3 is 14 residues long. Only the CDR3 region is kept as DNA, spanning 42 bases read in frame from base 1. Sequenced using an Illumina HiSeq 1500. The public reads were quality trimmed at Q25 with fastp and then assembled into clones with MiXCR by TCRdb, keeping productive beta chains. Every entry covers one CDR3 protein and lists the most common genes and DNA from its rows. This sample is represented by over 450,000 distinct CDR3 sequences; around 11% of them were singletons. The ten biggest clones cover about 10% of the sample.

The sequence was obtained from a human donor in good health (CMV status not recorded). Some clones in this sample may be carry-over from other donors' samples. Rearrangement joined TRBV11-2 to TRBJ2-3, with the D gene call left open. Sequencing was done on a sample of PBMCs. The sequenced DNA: TGTGCCAGCAGCTTAGATTTTAGTACAGATACGCAGTATTTT. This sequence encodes CASSLDFSTDTQYF.